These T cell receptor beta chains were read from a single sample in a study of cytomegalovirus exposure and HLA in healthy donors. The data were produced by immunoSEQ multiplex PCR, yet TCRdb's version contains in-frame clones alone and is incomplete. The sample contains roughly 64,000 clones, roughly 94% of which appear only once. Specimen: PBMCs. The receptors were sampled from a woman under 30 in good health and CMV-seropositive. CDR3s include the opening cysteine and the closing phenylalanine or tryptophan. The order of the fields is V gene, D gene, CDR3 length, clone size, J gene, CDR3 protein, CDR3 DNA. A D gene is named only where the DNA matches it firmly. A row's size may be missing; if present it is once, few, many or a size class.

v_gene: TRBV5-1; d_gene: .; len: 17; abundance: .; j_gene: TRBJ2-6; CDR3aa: CASDPGNKGSGANVLTF; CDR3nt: TGCGCCAGCGACCCAGGGAATAAGGGCTCTGGGGCCAACGTCCTGACTTTC
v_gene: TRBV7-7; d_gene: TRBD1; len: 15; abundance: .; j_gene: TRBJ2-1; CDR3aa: CASSPGTGLGNEQFF; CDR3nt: TGTGCTAGCAGCCCAGGGACAGGGTTGGGCAATGAGCAGTTCTTC
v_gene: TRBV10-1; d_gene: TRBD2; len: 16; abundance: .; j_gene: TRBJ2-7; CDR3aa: CAGLNFSGGASNEQYF; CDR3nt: TGCGCCGGGTTAAATTTTAGCGGGGGGGCTAGCAACGAGCAGTACTTC
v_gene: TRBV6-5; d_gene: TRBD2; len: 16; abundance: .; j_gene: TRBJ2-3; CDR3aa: CASSYSGGRRTDTQYF; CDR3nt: TGTGCCAGCAGTTACTCGGGCGGGAGGCGGACAGATACGCAGTATTTT
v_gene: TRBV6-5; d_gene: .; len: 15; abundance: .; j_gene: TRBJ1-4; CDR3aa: CASSLDRSIDEKLFF; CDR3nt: TGTGCCAGCAGTCTAGACAGGTCGATTGATGAAAAACTGTTTTTT
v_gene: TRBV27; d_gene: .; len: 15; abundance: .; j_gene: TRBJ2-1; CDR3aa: CASRTGRGGYNEQFF; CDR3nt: TGTGCCAGCAGAACTGGTCGAGGGGGTTACAATGAGCAGTTCTTC
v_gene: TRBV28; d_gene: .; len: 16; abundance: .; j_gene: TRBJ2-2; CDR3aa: CASSADSYSNTGELFF; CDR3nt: TGTGCCAGCAGCGCGGACAGTTACTCGAACACCGGGGAGCTGTTTTTT
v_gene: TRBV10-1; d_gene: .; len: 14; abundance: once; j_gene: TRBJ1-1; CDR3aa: CASSARGERTEAFF; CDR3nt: TGCGCCAGCAGTGCCAGGGGTGAAAGGACTGAAGCTTTCTTT
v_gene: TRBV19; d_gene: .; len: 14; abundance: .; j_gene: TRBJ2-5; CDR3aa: CASSIQADSETQYF; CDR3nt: TGTGCCAGTAGTATACAGGCCGATTCGGAGACCCAGTACTTC
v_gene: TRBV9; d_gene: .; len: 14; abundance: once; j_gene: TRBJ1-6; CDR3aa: CASSARDNNSPLHF; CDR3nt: TGTGCCAGCAGCGCCCGGGACAACAATTCACCCCTCCACTTT
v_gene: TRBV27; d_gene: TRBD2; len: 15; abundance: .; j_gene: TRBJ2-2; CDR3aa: CASRRTSGSIGELFF; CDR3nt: TGTGCCAGCAGAAGGACTAGCGGGAGCATCGGGGAGCTGTTTTTT
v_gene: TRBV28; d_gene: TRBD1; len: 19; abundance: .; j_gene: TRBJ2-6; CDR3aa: CASSTVGDRGSSGANVLTF; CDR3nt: TGTGCCAGCAGTACAGTAGGGGACAGGGGAAGTTCTGGGGCCAACGTCCTGACTTTC
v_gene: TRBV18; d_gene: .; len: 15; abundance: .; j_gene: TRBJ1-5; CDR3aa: CASSPMGSSNQPQHF; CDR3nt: TGTGCCAGCTCACCAATGGGCAGCAGCAATCAGCCCCAGCATTTT
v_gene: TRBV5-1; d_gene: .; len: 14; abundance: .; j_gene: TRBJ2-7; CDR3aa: CASSLAVQAGEQYF; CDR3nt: TGCGCCAGCAGCTTGGCCGTACAGGCAGGCGAGCAGTACTTC
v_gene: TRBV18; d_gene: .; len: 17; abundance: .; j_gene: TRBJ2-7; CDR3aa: CASSPGVSGVGSYEQYF; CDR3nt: TGTGCCAGCTCACCCGGGGTATCGGGGGTTGGTTCCTACGAGCAGTACTTC
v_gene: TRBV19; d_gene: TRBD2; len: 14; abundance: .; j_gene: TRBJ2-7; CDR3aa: CASSGTSGSYEQYF; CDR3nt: TGTGCCAGTTCTGGGACTAGCGGGAGTTACGAGCAGTACTTC
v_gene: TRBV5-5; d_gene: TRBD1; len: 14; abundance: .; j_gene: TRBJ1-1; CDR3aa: CASSSPGGPREAFF; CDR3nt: TGTGCCAGCAGCTCGCCAGGGGGTCCAAGGGAAGCTTTCTTT
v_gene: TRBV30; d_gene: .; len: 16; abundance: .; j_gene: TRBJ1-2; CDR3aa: CAWAGIDDGANYGYTF; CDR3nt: TGTGCCTGGGCGGGCATTGACGACGGAGCTAACTATGGCTACACCTTC
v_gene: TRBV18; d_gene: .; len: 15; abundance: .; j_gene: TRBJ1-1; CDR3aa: CASSPSGGYHTEAFF; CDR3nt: TGTGCCAGCTCACCATCCGGGGGTTATCACACTGAAGCTTTCTTT
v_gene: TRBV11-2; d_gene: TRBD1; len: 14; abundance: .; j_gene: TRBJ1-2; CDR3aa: CASSLDGTGAGYTF; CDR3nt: TGTGCCAGCAGCTTAGATGGTACAGGGGCTGGCTACACCTTC
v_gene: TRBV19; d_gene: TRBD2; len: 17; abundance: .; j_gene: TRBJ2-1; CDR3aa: CASSIPRLLAGDNEQFF; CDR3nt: TGTGCCAGTAGTATCCCTAGACTACTAGCGGGGGACAATGAGCAGTTCTTC
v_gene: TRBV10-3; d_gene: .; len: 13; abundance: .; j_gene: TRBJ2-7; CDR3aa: CAISGGHSYEQYF; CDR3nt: TGTGCCATCAGTGGGGGACACTCCTACGAGCAGTACTTC
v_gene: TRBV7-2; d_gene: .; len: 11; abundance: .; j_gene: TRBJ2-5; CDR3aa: CASSQEETQYF; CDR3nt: TGTGCCAGCAGCCAGGAAGAGACCCAGTACTTC
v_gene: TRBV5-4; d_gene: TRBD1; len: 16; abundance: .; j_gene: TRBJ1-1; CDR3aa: CASSLVFRTGNTEAFF; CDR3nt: TGTGCCAGCAGCTTGGTTTTTCGGACAGGGAACACTGAAGCTTTCTTT
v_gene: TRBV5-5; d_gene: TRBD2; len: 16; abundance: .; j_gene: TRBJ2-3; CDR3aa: CASSVGSGRSTDTQYF; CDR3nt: TGTGCCAGCAGCGTGGGGAGCGGGAGGAGCACAGATACGCAGTATTTT
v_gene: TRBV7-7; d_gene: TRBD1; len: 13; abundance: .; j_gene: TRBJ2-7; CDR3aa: CASSGGQGTEQYF; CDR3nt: TGTGCTAGCAGCGGGGGACAGGGGACGGAGCAGTACTTC
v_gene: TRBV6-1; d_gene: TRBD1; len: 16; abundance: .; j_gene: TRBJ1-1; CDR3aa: CASSEGLGQLNTEAFF; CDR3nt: TGTGCCAGCAGTGAGGGCCTGGGACAGCTAAACACTGAAGCTTTCTTT
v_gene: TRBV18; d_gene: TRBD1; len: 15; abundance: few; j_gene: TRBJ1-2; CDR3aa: CASSPRDRVADGYTF; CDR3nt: TGTGCCAGCTCACCCCGGGACAGGGTAGCTGACGGCTACACCTTC
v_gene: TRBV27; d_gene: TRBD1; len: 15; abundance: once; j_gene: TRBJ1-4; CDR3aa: CASSLTTGRNEKLFF; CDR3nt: TGTGCCAGCAGTTTAACGACAGGGCGTAATGAAAAACTGTTTTTT
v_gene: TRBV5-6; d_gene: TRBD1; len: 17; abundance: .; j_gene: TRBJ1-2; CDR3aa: CASSLTPPDRVAHGYTF; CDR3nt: TGTGCCAGCAGCCTAACCCCCCCGGACAGGGTTGCCCATGGCTACACCTTC
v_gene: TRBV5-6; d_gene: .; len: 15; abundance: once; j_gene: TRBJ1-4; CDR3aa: CASSLRGSTNEKLFF; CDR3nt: TGTGCCAGCAGCTTGAGAGGGTCGACTAATGAAAAACTGTTTTTT
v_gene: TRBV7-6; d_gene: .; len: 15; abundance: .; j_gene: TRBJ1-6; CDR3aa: CASSFQLDKDSPLHF; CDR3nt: TGTGCCAGCAGCTTTCAATTGGACAAAGATTCACCCCTCCACTTT
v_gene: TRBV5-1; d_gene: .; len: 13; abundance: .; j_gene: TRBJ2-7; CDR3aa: CASSLDRRAEQYF; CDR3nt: TGCGCCAGCAGCTTGGACCGTCGAGCCGAGCAGTACTTC